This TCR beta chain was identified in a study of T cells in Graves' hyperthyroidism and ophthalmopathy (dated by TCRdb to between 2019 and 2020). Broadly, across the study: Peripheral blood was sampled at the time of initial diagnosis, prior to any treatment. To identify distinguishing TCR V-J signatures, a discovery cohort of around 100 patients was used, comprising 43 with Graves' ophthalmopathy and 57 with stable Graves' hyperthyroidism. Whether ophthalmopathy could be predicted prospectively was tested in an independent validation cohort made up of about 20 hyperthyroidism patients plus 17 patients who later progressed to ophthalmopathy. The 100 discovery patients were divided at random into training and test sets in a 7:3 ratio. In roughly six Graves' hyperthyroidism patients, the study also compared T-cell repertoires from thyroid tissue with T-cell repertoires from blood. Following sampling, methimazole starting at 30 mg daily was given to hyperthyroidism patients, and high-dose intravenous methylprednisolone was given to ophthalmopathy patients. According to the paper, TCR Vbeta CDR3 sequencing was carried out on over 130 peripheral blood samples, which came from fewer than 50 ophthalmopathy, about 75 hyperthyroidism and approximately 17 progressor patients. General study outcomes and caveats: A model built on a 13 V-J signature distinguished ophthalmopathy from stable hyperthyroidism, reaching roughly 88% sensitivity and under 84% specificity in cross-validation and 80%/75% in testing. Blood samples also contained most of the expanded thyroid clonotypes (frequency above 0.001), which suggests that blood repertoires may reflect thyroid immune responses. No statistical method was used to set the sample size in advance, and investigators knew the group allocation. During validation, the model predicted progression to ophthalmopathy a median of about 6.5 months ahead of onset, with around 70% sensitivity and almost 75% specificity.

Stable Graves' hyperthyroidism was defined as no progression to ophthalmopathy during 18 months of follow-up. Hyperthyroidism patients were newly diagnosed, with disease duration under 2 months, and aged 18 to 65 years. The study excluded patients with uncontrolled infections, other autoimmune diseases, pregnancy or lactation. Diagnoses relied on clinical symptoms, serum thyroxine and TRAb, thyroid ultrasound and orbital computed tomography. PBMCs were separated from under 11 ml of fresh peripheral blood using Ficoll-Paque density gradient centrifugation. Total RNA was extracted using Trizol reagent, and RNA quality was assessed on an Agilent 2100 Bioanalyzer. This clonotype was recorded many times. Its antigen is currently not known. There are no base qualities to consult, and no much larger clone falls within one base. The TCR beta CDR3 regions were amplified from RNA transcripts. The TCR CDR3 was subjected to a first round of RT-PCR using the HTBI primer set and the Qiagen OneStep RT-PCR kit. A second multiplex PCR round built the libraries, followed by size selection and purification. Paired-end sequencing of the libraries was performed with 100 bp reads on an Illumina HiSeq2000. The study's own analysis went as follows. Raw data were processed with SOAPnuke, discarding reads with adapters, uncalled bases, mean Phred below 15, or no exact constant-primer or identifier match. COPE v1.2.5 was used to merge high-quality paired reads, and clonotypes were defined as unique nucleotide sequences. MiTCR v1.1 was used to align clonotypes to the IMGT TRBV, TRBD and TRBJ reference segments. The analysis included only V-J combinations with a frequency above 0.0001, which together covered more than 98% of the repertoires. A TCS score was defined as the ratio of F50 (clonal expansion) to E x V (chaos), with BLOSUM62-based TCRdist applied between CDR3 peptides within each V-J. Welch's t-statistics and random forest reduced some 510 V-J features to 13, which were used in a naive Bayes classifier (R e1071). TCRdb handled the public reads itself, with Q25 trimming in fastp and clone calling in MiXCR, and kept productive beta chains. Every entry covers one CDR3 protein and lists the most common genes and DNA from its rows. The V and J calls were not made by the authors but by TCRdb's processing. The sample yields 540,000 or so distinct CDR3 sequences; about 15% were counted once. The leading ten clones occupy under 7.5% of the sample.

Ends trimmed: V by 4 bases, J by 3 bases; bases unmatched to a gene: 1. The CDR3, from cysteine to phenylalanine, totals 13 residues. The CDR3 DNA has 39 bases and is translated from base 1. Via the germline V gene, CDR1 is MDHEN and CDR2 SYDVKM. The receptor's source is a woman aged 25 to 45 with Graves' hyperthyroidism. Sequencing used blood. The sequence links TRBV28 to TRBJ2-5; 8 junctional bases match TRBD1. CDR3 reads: CASSSGGEETQYF. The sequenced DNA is TGTGCCAGCAGTTCAGGGGGCGAAGAGACCCAGTACTTC. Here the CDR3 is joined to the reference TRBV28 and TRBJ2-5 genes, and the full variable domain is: DVKVTQSSRYLVKRTGEKVFLECVQDMDHENMFWYRQDPGLGLRLIYFSYDVKMKEKGDIPEGYSVSREKKERFSLILESASTNQTSMYLCASSSGGEETQYFGPGTRLLVL.